The 24 T cell receptor beta chains below all came from one sample that was sequenced in a study of shared clonotypes between healthy human individuals. Generated by immunoSEQ multiplex PCR, the TCRdb table keeps only in-frame clones and is missing some. Here the sample spans some 2,400,000 clones, approximately 94% being singletons. Sequencing was performed on naive CD4+ T cells sorted from blood. Subset defined: CD45RA+ positively selected. The receptor set was obtained from a man aged 18 to 30 in good health.

J is TRBJ2-7 and V is TRBV9; weak D call: TRBD2 (5 bases). The CDR3 loop spans 13 amino acids. With 2 bases removed from V and 5 bases from J, the gap between germline ends came to 11 bases. CDR1 is SGDLS, CDR2 YYNGEE, per germline. In DNA, the CDR3 is TGTGCCAGCAGCGTGGCTAGCAACCACGAGCAGTACTTC. This translates into CASSVASNHEQYF.

This clone was found once. Here the CDR3 reads CASSYANSHAPQHF. DNA of the CDR3: TGTGCCAGCAGTTACGCTAACTCCCACGCGCCCCAGCATTTT. V usage is TRBV6-5 and J usage is TRBJ1-5; no firm D call. CDR1 and CDR2 from the germline V gene are MNHEY and SVGAGI. The CDR3 length is 14 residues. With 2 bases removed from V and 9 bases from J, the gap between germline ends came to 14 bases.

The chain couples TRBV13 to TRBJ2-3; the D gene is possibly TRBD2 (6 bases). V lost 5 bases to trimming and J lost 0 bases, with 9 bases between them. The germline gives CDR1 PRHDT, CDR2 FYEKMQ (reference sequence). The CDR3 spans 14 residues. CDR3 in DNA: TGTGCCAGCAGCCCGGCGGGGAGCACAGATACGCAGTATTTT. It is translated as CASSPAGSTDTQYF.

The rearrangement uses TRBV30 and TRBJ2-7, with 8 positions matching TRBD1. V shed 1 base and J 7 bases; nucleotides not matched to a gene: 3. The germline gives CDR1 GTSNPN, CDR2 SVGIG (reference sequence). The CDR3 is made up of 12 amino acids. CDR3 nucleotides: TGTGCCTGGAGTGCAACAGGGGGTGAGCAGTACTTC. Translation gives CAWSATGGEQYF.

The rearrangement uses TRBV7-9 and TRBJ1-2, with 7 bases that match TRBD1. Germline-derived CDR1 and CDR2 are SEHNR and FQNEAQ (reference sequence). The CDR3 sequence is 18 residues long. V lost 1 base to trimming and J lost 3 bases; unmatched junction nucleotides: 14. CDR3 DNA sequence: TGTGCCAGCAGCTTAGTGGCTAACAGGGGATTAAGCGACTATGGCTACACCTTC. The encoded protein is CASSLVANRGLSDYGYTF.

CDR3 coding DNA: TGTGCCAGCAGTCCCGGATACTCCTACGAGCAGTACTTC. This sequence encodes CASSPGYSYEQYF. The chain has TRBV6-5 and TRBJ2-7; D is undetermined. This CDR3 contains 13 residues. The V gene lost 5 bases and the J gene lost 0 bases, with 8 bases spanning the gap. In germline, CDR1 is MNHEY, CDR2 SVGAGI.

As for this clone: Other DNA sequences of this sample code for an identical CDR3. The rearrangement uses TRBV6-1 and TRBJ1-6; D remains ambiguous. V lost 2 bases and J lost 7, with 6 bases in between. The germline CDR1 and CDR2 sequences are MNHNS and SASEGT. The CDR3 spans 13 residues. The CDR3 sequence is CASSELGNSPLHF. The CDR3 DNA is TGTGCCAGCAGTGAACTTGGGAATTCACCCCTCCACTTT.

V is TRBV14 and J is TRBJ1-4; D might be TRBD1 (6 bases). V gave up 3 bases and J gave up 11 bases, with 7 bases separating them. The CDR3 has 11 amino acids. Germline CDR1 reads SGHDN; CDR2 reads FVKESK. The CDR3 protein is CASSHGGKLFF. CDR3 DNA: TGTGCCAGCAGCCACGGGGGCAAACTGTTTTTT. Filled out from reference TRBV14 and TRBJ1-4, the complete variable domain reads EAGVTQFPSHSVIEKGQTVTLRCDPISGHDNLYWYRRVMGKEIKFLLHFVKESKQDESGMPNNRFLAERTGGTYSTLKVQPAELEDSGVYFCASSHGGKLFFGSGTQLSVL.

Comments on this clone: In the same sample, other DNA sequences code for this CDR3. The genes are TRBV7-3 and TRBJ2-2; D might be TRBD2 (5 bases). CDR1 and CDR2 from the germline V gene are SGHTA and FQGTGA. The CDR3 loop spans 13 amino acids. The germline V and J ends were trimmed by 5 bases and 4 bases, with 8 bases remaining between them. The CDR3 spells CASSLGGTGELFF. CDR3 bases: TGTGCCAGCAGCCTAGGAGGCACCGGGGAGCTGTTTTTT.

The J gene is TRBJ2-1, the V gene TRBV6-1; maybe TRBD1 (6 bases). From germline, CDR1 is MNHNS and CDR2 SASEGT. The CDR3 is 10 amino acids. V lost 11 bases and J lost 8, with 10 bases in between. CDR3 DNA sequence: TGTGCCTTGGGGGCCTATGAGCAGTTCTTC. As protein: CALGAYEQFF.

This clone was detected only once. The V and J genes are TRBV27 and TRBJ2-2; TRBD2 aligns across 8 bases. V trimming: 5 bases; J trimming: 6 bases; junction bases outside the gene matches: 11. The CDR3 sequence is 16 residues long. Germline CDR1 reads MNHEY; CDR2 reads SMNVEV (reference sequence). CDR3 bases: TGTGCCAGCAGTACGGGGGGGGCCGGTCTTGCCGGGGAGCTGTTTTTT. Residues: CASSTGGAGLAGELFF.

The chain is built from TRBV6-5 and TRBJ1-2; possibly TRBD1 for D (6 bases). Germline loops: CDR1 MNHEY, CDR2 SVGAGI. The germline V and J ends were trimmed by 7 bases and 5 bases, with 17 bases remaining between them. This CDR3 has 14 residues. The CDR3 protein is CASTPDSQIYGYTF. The CDR3, as DNA: TGTGCCAGCACCCCGGACAGCCAAATTTATGGCTACACCTTC.

The chain couples TRBV19 to TRBJ1-1; no definite D call. In germline, CDR1 is LNHDA, CDR2 SQIVND (reference sequence). This CDR3 spans 12 amino acids. V was pared by 4 bases and J by 3 bases, with 6 bases between. The CDR3 sequence: CASSTPYTEAFF. CDR3 bases: TGTGCCAGTAGTACCCCCTACACTGAAGCTTTCTTT.

This clone was seen just once. V and J are TRBV18 and TRBJ2-1, with TRBD2 identical over 14 bases. CDR3 length equals 15 residues. V was clipped by 6 bases and J by 8 bases; unmatched bases: 6. Germline-derived CDR1 and CDR2 are KGHSH and LQKENI. Here the CDR3 reads CASSTPGLAGDEQFF. The CDR3 region has the DNA TGTGCCAGCTCCACCCCGGGACTAGCGGGAGATGAGCAGTTCTTC.

The chain combines TRBV4-3 with TRBJ1-3, with D possibly being TRBD1 (5 bases). CDR3 length equals 15 residues. CDR1 is LGHNA and CDR2 is YSLEER in the germline V gene. The V and J ends lost 1 base and 0 bases respectively, with 7 bases between them. CDR3 residues: CASSQGQFSGNTIYF. CDR3 sequence (DNA): TGCGCCAGCAGCCAAGGACAGTTCTCTGGAAACACCATATATTTT.

A note on this clone: Other nucleotide sequences in the sample specify the same CDR3. This sequence joins TRBV6-5 and TRBJ2-6; D is unresolved. Trimming took off 2 bases at V and 0 bases at J, with 5 bases between the two ends. The CDR3 totals 15 residues. Looked up from germline, CDR1 is MNHEY and CDR2 is SVGAGI. CDR3 DNA: TGTGCCAGCAGTTACGGGGTCTCTGGGGCCAACGTCCTGACTTTC. This sequence encodes CASSYGVSGANVLTF.

The chain employs TRBV5-6 and TRBJ2-5; D may be TRBD1 or TRBD2 (5 bases each). The CDR3 has 13 residues. The germline CDR1 and CDR2 sequences are SGHDT and YYEEEE. V lost 3 bases to trimming and J lost 5 bases, with 11 bases between them. Here the CDR3 reads CASSSGTSETQYF. In DNA form, the CDR3 reads TGTGCCAGCAGCTCGGGGACCTCGGAGACCCAGTACTTC.

V usage is TRBV6-5 and J usage is TRBJ2-7; 10 nucleotides agree with TRBD1. The junction had 2 bases not matched to a gene; V was cut back by 7 bases and J by 5 bases. The CDR3 totals 12 residues. From germline, CDR1 is MNHEY and CDR2 SVGAGI. The CDR3 here is CASTDRGNEQYF. The CDR3 coding sequence is TGTGCCAGCACGGACAGGGGGAACGAGCAGTACTTC.

This chain connects TRBV28 to TRBJ1-6; D call uncertain. The V and J ends lost 7 bases and 7 bases respectively, with 14 bases between them. Germline CDR1 is MDHEN and CDR2 is SYDVKM. The CDR3 length is 14 residues. The CDR3 loop is CASTRGLPNSPLHF. The CDR3 nucleotides read TGTGCCAGCACCCGAGGGCTCCCCAATTCACCCCTCCACTTT.

The chain carries TRBV7-3 and TRBJ2-2; perhaps TRBD2 as D (5 bases). The CDR3 loop spans 15 amino acids. The V gene's germline CDR1 is SGHTA and CDR2 FQGTGA. Between the trimmed V and J ends, which lost 0 bases and 4 bases, there was a span of 9 bases. The DNA for the CDR3 is TGTGCCAGCAGCTTAACGGAGGCACCCACCGGGGAGCTGTTTTTT. This translates into CASSLTEAPTGELFF.

The chain recombines TRBV2 with TRBJ2-1; 9 nucleotides match TRBD1. The germline gives CDR1 SNHLY, CDR2 FYNNEI. This CDR3 is 13 amino acids long. V was pared by 7 bases and J by 10 bases, with 8 bases of the junction left unmatched. The CDR3 here is CASKGQGSGEQFF. The CDR3 DNA sequence: TGTGCCAGCAAAGGACAGGGGAGTGGAGAGCAGTTCTTC.

The chain is built from TRBV2 and TRBJ1-4; maybe TRBD1 (6 bases). The CDR3 sequence is 17 residues long. Germline V gene sequence: CDR1 SNHLY, CDR2 FYNNEI. V was cut by 2 bases and J by 1 base, with 14 bases left in between. In DNA, the CDR3 is TGTGCCAGCAGTGAACGCAGGGGAGGGGGAACTAATGAAAAACTGTTTTTT. The encoded protein is CASSERRGGGTNEKLFF.

With regard to this clone: This same CDR3 is encoded by further DNA sequences in the sample. The V call is TRBV30, the J call TRBJ2-3, with 13 nucleotides matching TRBD2. The V segment lost 3 bases and the J segment 3 bases; nucleotides outside the gene matches: 3. Germline CDR1 reads GTSNPN; CDR2 reads SVGIG (reference sequence). The CDR3 has 15 amino acids. CDR3 nucleotides: TGTGCCTGGAGCGTACTAGCGGGGGGGACAGATACGCAGTATTTT. This translates into CAWSVLAGGTDTQYF.

V gene TRBV29-1 combines with J gene TRBJ2-3; TRBD1 or TRBD2 may be the D gene (6 bases each). This CDR3 has 13 residues. Germline assignment: CDR1 SQVTM and CDR2 ANQGSEA. V was shortened by 7 bases and J by 5 bases, with 16 bases between the two germline ends. CDR3 sequence reads: CSASGDFIDTQYF. The CDR3 DNA follows: TGCAGCGCTTCAGGGGACTTCATAGATACGCAGTATTTT.